The source of this TCR beta chain is a study of cytomegalovirus exposure and HLA in healthy donors. Trimming cost V 3 bases and J 2 bases; bases outside gene matches: 1. CDR1 is SEHNR and CDR2 is FQNEAQ in the germline V gene (reference sequence). The length of the CDR3 is 14 residues. Sequencing was performed with immunoSEQ multiplex PCR; in TCRdb, only in-frame clones are kept and a portion is missing. The sample yields tens of thousands of clones, around 97% seen once. The chain recombines TRBV7-9 with TRBJ2-1; 7 positions agree with TRBD2. This receptor was obtained from a woman aged 18-29 years in good health and CMV-seropositive. Sequenced sample: PBMCs. The CDR3 DNA sequence: TGTGCCAGCAGCTTGGCGGGGGCCTACAATGAGCAGTTCTTC. As protein: CASSLAGAYNEQFF.